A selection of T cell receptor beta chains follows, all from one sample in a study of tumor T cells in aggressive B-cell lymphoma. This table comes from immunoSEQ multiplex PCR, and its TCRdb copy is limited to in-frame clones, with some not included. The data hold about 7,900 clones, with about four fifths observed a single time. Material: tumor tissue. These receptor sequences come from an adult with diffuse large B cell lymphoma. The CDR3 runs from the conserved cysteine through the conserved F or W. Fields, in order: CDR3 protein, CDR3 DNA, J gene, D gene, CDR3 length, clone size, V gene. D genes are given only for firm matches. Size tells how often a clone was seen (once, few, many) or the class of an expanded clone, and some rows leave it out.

CASSQTSGSFMGYEQYF	TGCGCCAGCAGTCAGACTAGCGGGAGTTTTATGGGATACGAGCAGTACTTC	TRBJ2-7	TRBD2	17	-	TRBV5-1
CASSQGSAGGFTSARYNEQFF	TGCGCCAGCAGCCAGGGGTCGGCAGGCGGCTTTACTAGCGCCCGCTACAATGAGCAGTTCTTC	TRBJ2-1	-	21	-	TRBV5-1
CASSLVIAGDEQYF	TGCGCCAGCAGCTTGGTTATAGCGGGAGACGAGCAGTACTTC	TRBJ2-7	TRBD2	14	-	TRBV5-1
CASSPSPRVNEKLFF	TGCGCCAGCAGCCCTTCACCGAGGGTTAATGAAAAACTGTTTTTT	TRBJ1-4	-	15	-	TRBV4-1
CASSIWTGPYEQYF	TGTGCCAGTAGTATTTGGACAGGTCCCTACGAGCAGTACTTC	TRBJ2-7	TRBD1	14	-	TRBV19
CASSLRGDTQPQHF	TGTGCCAGCAGTTTACGGGGGGATACTCAGCCCCAGCATTTT	TRBJ1-5	-	14	-	TRBV27
CAISQGASNQPQHF	TGTGCCATCAGTCAGGGGGCCAGCAATCAGCCCCAGCATTTT	TRBJ1-5	TRBD1	14	-	TRBV10-3
CAWTGGLGTEAFF	TGTGCCTGGACAGGGGGGTTGGGCACTGAAGCTTTCTTT	TRBJ1-1	TRBD1	13	-	TRBV30
CASSYGQYGYTF	TGCGCCAGCAGCTACGGACAGTATGGCTACACCTTC	TRBJ1-2	-	12	-	TRBV5-1
CASSNFAPSSDYEQYF	TGCGCCAGCAGCAACTTCGCCCCCTCTAGCGACTACGAGCAGTACTTC	TRBJ2-7	-	16	few	TRBV4-1
CASSQRSGSGNTIYF	TGTGCCAGCAGCCAAAGGAGTGGGTCCGGAAACACCATATATTTT	TRBJ1-3	-	15	few	TRBV6-1
CASSRGPASNQPQHF	TGTGCCAGCTCACGGGGGCCCGCTAGCAATCAGCCCCAGCATTTT	TRBJ1-5	-	15	-	TRBV18
CASSLQGNGYTF	TGTGCCAGCAGCTTACAGGGAAATGGCTACACCTTC	TRBJ1-2	-	12	-	TRBV7-9
CATRSGGELFF	TGTGCCACCCGGAGTGGCGGGGAGCTGTTTTTT	TRBJ2-2	-	11	-	TRBV28
CASSYGGTGRGYTF	TGTGCCAGCAGTTACGGAGGGACAGGGCGCGGCTACACCTTC	TRBJ1-2	TRBD1	14	-	TRBV6-5
CASSNHGPGELFF	TGTGCCAGCAGCAACCATGGGCCCGGGGAGCTGTTTTTT	TRBJ2-2	-	13	-	TRBV5-4
CASNWRSSYEQYF	TGTGCCAGCAACTGGCGGAGCTCCTACGAGCAGTACTTC	TRBJ2-7	-	13	few	TRBV28
CASSLWLTEAFF	TGTGCCAGCAGCCTTTGGCTCACTGAAGCTTTCTTT	TRBJ1-1	-	12	-	TRBV5-6
CASSHGTGAGQVETQYF	TGTGCCAGCAGCCACGGAACAGGGGCGGGCCAGGTGGAGACCCAGTACTTC	TRBJ2-5	TRBD1	17	-	TRBV4-2
CASSLGQFTDTQYF	TGTGCCAGCAGCCTAGGACAGTTCACAGATACGCAGTATTTT	TRBJ2-3	-	14	-	TRBV11-2
CASSLKALSYEQYF	TGTGCCAGCAGTTTAAAAGCTCTATCTTACGAGCAGTACTTC	TRBJ2-7	-	14	-	TRBV27
CAWRERKADTEAFF	TGTGCCTGGAGGGAGCGGAAGGCGGACACTGAAGCTTTCTTT	TRBJ1-1	-	14	-	TRBV30
CASSQEAGVYTGELFF	TGTGCCAGCAGCCAAGAGGCGGGAGTATATACCGGGGAGCTGTTTTTT	TRBJ2-2	TRBD2	16	-	TRBV4-2
CASSVGLAKETQYF	TGTGCCAGCAGCGTGGGACTAGCCAAGGAGACCCAGTACTTC	TRBJ2-5	TRBD2	14	-	TRBV9
CASTPLGAGVEQFF	TGTGCCAGCACCCCACTTGGAGCGGGAGTTGAGCAGTTCTTC	TRBJ2-1	TRBD2	14	-	TRBV28
CAISESGTGTNYGYTF	TGTGCCATCAGTGAGTCCGGGACAGGGACGAACTATGGCTACACCTTC	TRBJ1-2	TRBD1	16	few	TRBV10-3
CASSPGWGLAETQYF	TGTGCCAGCAGCCCGGGATGGGGGCTAGCTGAGACCCAGTACTTC	TRBJ2-5	-	15	-	TRBV9
CASSSTDSSNQPQHF	TGCGCCAGCAGCTCTACGGACAGTAGCAATCAGCCCCAGCATTTT	TRBJ1-5	-	15	-	TRBV4-1
CASIPSESSYEQYF	TGTGCCAGCATCCCTAGCGAGAGCTCCTACGAGCAGTACTTC	TRBJ2-7	-	14	-	TRBV7-9
CASSLTGDNEQYF	TGTGCCAGCAGTCTCACGGGGGATAACGAGCAGTACTTC	TRBJ2-7	-	13	-	TRBV28
CASSPPGQVEETQYF	TGTGCCAGCTCACCACCGGGACAAGTAGAAGAGACCCAGTACTTC	TRBJ2-5	-	15	-	TRBV18
CASSPGAGGPGEQYF	TGTGCCAGCTCACCCGGGGCGGGAGGGCCGGGCGAGCAGTACTTC	TRBJ2-7	TRBD2	15	few	TRBV18
CASSVRDRPPDTQYF	TGTGCCAGCAGCGTCCGGGACAGGCCTCCGGATACGCAGTATTTT	TRBJ2-3	TRBD1	15	-	TRBV9
CASSPTTGSTDTQYF	TGTGCCAGCTCACCAACGACAGGGAGCACAGATACGCAGTATTTT	TRBJ2-3	TRBD1	15	few	TRBV18
CASSLLSSPLHF	TGTGCCAGCAGCTTATTGAGCTCACCCCTCCACTTT	TRBJ1-6	-	12	-	TRBV11-1
CASTLGQGTDTQYF	TGTGCCAGCACCCTTGGACAGGGCACAGATACGCAGTATTTT	TRBJ2-3	TRBD1	14	-	TRBV2
CASSQEARGEQYF	TGCGCCAGCAGCCAAGAGGCCAGAGGTGAGCAGTACTTC	TRBJ2-7	-	13	few	TRBV4-1
CASRQLQETQYF	TGCGCCAGCCGACAGCTACAAGAGACCCAGTACTTC	TRBJ2-5	-	12	-	TRBV5-1
CASSFTGATYEQYF	TGCGCCAGCAGCTTTACAGGGGCAACCTACGAGCAGTACTTC	TRBJ2-7	TRBD1	14	-	TRBV5-1
CASSYSIGGVGDEQYF	TGTGCCAGCAGTTACTCGATCGGAGGGGTAGGCGACGAGCAGTACTTC	TRBJ2-7	-	16	-	TRBV6-5
CASSPLLAGGPISTDTQYF	TGTGCCAGCAGCCCCCTTCTGGCGGGAGGACCAATTAGCACAGATACGCAGTATTTT	TRBJ2-3	TRBD2	19	-	TRBV7-9
CAISEWQDLQPQHF	TGTGCCATCAGTGAGTGGCAGGATCTTCAGCCCCAGCATTTT	TRBJ1-5	-	14	-	TRBV10-3